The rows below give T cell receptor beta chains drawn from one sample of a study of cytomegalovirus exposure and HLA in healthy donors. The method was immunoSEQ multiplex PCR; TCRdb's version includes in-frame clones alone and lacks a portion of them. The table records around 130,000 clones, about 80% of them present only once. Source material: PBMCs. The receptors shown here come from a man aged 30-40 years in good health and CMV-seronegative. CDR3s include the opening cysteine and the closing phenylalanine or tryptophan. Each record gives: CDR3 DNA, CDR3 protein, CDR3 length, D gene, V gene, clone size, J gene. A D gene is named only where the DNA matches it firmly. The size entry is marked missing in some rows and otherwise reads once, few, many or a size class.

cdr3_nt: TGTGCCAGCAGCTTAGATGTAGCGGGAGGCCCCGCACCGGATACGCAGTATTTT
cdr3_aa: CASSLDVAGGPAPDTQYF
cdr3_length: 18
d_call: TRBD2
v_call: TRBV11-3
clone_size: NA
j_call: TRBJ2-3

cdr3_nt: TGCGCCAGCACTCAGGGGATGGGTGGCTACACCTTC
cdr3_aa: CASTQGMGGYTF
cdr3_length: 12
d_call: NA
v_call: TRBV5-1
clone_size: NA
j_call: TRBJ1-2

cdr3_nt: TGTGCCAGCAGCGTAGACGGGGGAACCGGGGAGCTGTTTTTT
cdr3_aa: CASSVDGGTGELFF
cdr3_length: 14
d_call: NA
v_call: TRBV9
clone_size: NA
j_call: TRBJ2-2

cdr3_nt: TGTGCCAGCAGTTACTCCGGGGGGGAGTTCACTGAAGCTTTCTTT
cdr3_aa: CASSYSGGEFTEAFF
cdr3_length: 15
d_call: NA
v_call: TRBV6-5
clone_size: NA
j_call: TRBJ1-1

cdr3_nt: TGTGCCAGCAGCCGGACTAGCGGAACCTACGAGCAGTACTTC
cdr3_aa: CASSRTSGTYEQYF
cdr3_length: 14
d_call: TRBD2
v_call: TRBV7-2
clone_size: NA
j_call: TRBJ2-7

cdr3_nt: TGTGCCAGCAGTTTATCAGGAGGCCCTGAAGCTTTCTTT
cdr3_aa: CASSLSGGPEAFF
cdr3_length: 13
d_call: NA
v_call: TRBV27
clone_size: few
j_call: TRBJ1-1

cdr3_nt: TGTGCTAGTGGTTTGGTAAGGGGCGCTGAAGCTTTCTTT
cdr3_aa: CASGLVRGAEAFF
cdr3_length: 13
d_call: NA
v_call: TRBV12-5
clone_size: NA
j_call: TRBJ1-1

cdr3_nt: TGTGCCAGCAGTGAAGCCGTAGGACAGCCTAATGAAAAACTGTTTTTT
cdr3_aa: CASSEAVGQPNEKLFF
cdr3_length: 16
d_call: NA
v_call: TRBV6-1
clone_size: NA
j_call: TRBJ1-4

cdr3_nt: TGTGCCAGCACCGACAAGAACTCCTACGAGCAGTACTTC
cdr3_aa: CASTDKNSYEQYF
cdr3_length: 13
d_call: NA
v_call: TRBV2
clone_size: NA
j_call: TRBJ2-7

cdr3_nt: TGCGCCAGCAGCCAAGTGCGGCTAGGCGGCATTGGGGCCAACGTCCTGACTTTC
cdr3_aa: CASSQVRLGGIGANVLTF
cdr3_length: 18
d_call: NA
v_call: TRBV4-1
clone_size: NA
j_call: TRBJ2-6

cdr3_nt: TGTGCCAGCAGGGACATTGCCGGGGAGCTGTTTTTT
cdr3_aa: CASRDIAGELFF
cdr3_length: 12
d_call: NA
v_call: TRBV6-1
clone_size: NA
j_call: TRBJ2-2

cdr3_nt: TGTGCCAGCTCACCACGTGCACAGGGTAACAATGAGCAGTTCTTC
cdr3_aa: CASSPRAQGNNEQFF
cdr3_length: 15
d_call: NA
v_call: TRBV18
clone_size: NA
j_call: TRBJ2-1

cdr3_nt: TGTGCCAGCTCACCGGGACTAGAGGGAGGGTACGGGTACGAGCAGTACTTC
cdr3_aa: CASSPGLEGGYGYEQYF
cdr3_length: 17
d_call: TRBD2
v_call: TRBV18
clone_size: NA
j_call: TRBJ2-7

cdr3_nt: TGTGCCTGGAGTCACTTGATAAGCGGAAACACCATATATTTT
cdr3_aa: CAWSHLISGNTIYF
cdr3_length: 14
d_call: NA
v_call: TRBV30
clone_size: NA
j_call: TRBJ1-3

cdr3_nt: TGTGCCAGTAGTATATTGGCAGGCAGCTATGGCTACACCTTC
cdr3_aa: CASSILAGSYGYTF
cdr3_length: 14
d_call: NA
v_call: TRBV19
clone_size: NA
j_call: TRBJ1-2

cdr3_nt: TGTGCCAGTAGTCCCGGGATGGGCTCCTACAATGAGCAGTTCTTC
cdr3_aa: CASSPGMGSYNEQFF
cdr3_length: 15
d_call: NA
v_call: TRBV19
clone_size: NA
j_call: TRBJ2-1

cdr3_nt: TGTGCCAGCAGTAGGACAGGCAACACTGAAGCTTTCTTT
cdr3_aa: CASSRTGNTEAFF
cdr3_length: 13
d_call: TRBD1
v_call: TRBV6-6
clone_size: few
j_call: TRBJ1-1

cdr3_nt: TGTGCCAGCAGCGCAGACATCTGGGGCAATCAGCCCCAGAATTTT
cdr3_aa: CASSADIWGNQPQNF
cdr3_length: 15
d_call: NA
v_call: TRBV9
clone_size: NA
j_call: TRBJ1-5

cdr3_nt: TGCGCCAGCAGCCCACTCGGTTGGGAGCAGTACTTC
cdr3_aa: CASSPLGWEQYF
cdr3_length: 12
d_call: NA
v_call: TRBV5-1
clone_size: NA
j_call: TRBJ2-7

cdr3_nt: TGCGCCAGCAGCCTCCAGGGGACCCACAAAGAAGGGGGAGAGACCCAGTACTTC
cdr3_aa: CASSLQGTHKEGGETQYF
cdr3_length: 18
d_call: NA
v_call: TRBV4-1
clone_size: NA
j_call: TRBJ2-5

cdr3_nt: TGTGCCAGCAGCTTTCGCTGGACAGCCTACGAGCAGTACTTC
cdr3_aa: CASSFRWTAYEQYF
cdr3_length: 14
d_call: NA
v_call: TRBV27
clone_size: NA
j_call: TRBJ2-7

cdr3_nt: TGTGCCAGCAGCATCTACCATAGCAATCAGCCCCAGCATTTT
cdr3_aa: CASSIYHSNQPQHF
cdr3_length: 14
d_call: NA
v_call: TRBV7-2
clone_size: NA
j_call: TRBJ1-5

cdr3_nt: TGTGCCACCAGCAGAGCTTCCGGGTTTAACTATGGCTACACCTTC
cdr3_aa: CATSRASGFNYGYTF
cdr3_length: 15
d_call: NA
v_call: TRBV15
clone_size: NA
j_call: TRBJ1-2

cdr3_nt: TGCGCCAGCAGGTCTACAGGGGTCGGCTACGAGCAGTACTTC
cdr3_aa: CASRSTGVGYEQYF
cdr3_length: 14
d_call: TRBD1
v_call: TRBV10-2
clone_size: once
j_call: TRBJ2-7